This TCR beta chain was sequenced for a study of breast tumors, draining lymph nodes, adjacent tissues (dated by TCRdb to 2015 to 2016). Concerning the study at large: Breast cancer patients provided tumor, adjacent nontumor tissue and axillary lymph nodes, and the study compared the TCR beta repertoires across these three sources. The study was designed to assess the relationships and possible T-cell exchange between tumor, surrounding tissue and draining lymph node repertoires in human breast cancer.

The axillary draining lymph nodes of breast cancer patients were the source of the lymph node samples. As regards this clonotype: What antigen it recognizes has not been identified. This sequence may be a read error, since a much larger clone differs from it by one base.

What the study reported, not specific to this receptor: Rather than being directly demonstrated, the conclusion that tumor T cells originate in lymph nodes was presented as consistent with a hypothesis. Tumor T-cell repertoires showed less diversity than lymph node repertoires and more diversity than nontumor tissue repertoires, and tumor T-cell repertoires showed preferential V and J gene usage. The data were considered consistent with the idea that most tumor T cells come from the lymph node and then expand in tumor tissue. In luminal-like breast cancer, tumor and nontumor tissue repertoires resembled each other significantly more than in basal-like breast cancer.

The sequencer listed for this sample is Illumina HiSeq 2000. TCR beta chain libraries were generated by multiplex PCR amplification. The amplified TCR beta chain products were analyzed by high-throughput sequencing. TCRdb cleaned the public reads at Q25 with fastp, built clones with MiXCR and kept in-frame beta chains. Here each entry gathers all rows of one CDR3 protein and keeps the most common genes and DNA. Recorded for this sample are some 130,000 distinct CDR3 sequences; about 20% of them occurred a single time. The ten biggest clones cover about 2% of the sample. The CDR3 runs 15 residues from the cysteine to the phenylalanine. Only the CDR3 DNA is retained, 45 bases long and in frame from the first base. Sequences SSHAT (CDR1) and FNYEAQ (CDR2) are obtained from the germline V gene (reference sequence).

The receptor was derived from a female donor with breast cancer. Some clones in this sample may be carry-over from other donors' samples. The V and J segments used are TRBV7-7 and TRBJ2-3; the D gene cannot be resolved beyond TRBD1 or TRBD2, each matching 5 bases. Sequencing input: axillary lymph node tissue. The DNA is TGTGCTAGCAGTGCCGGGGCAGCCAGCACAGATACGCAGTATTTT. Its protein is CASSAGAASTDTQYF.